This T cell receptor beta chain derives from a study of blood T cell repertoires in COVID-19. On the study more broadly: Sites across the United States, Italy and Spain contributed samples from acute and convalescent COVID-19. T cells, B-cell-depleted T cells, or PBMCs supplied cDNA or gDNA.

The V segment lost 6 bases and the J segment 3 bases; nucleotides outside the gene matches: 6. The germline V gene encodes CDR1 KGHSH and CDR2 LQKENI. The CDR3 spans 15 residues. Sequencing was performed with immunoSEQ multiplex PCR; in TCRdb, only in-frame clones are kept and a portion is missing. The table shows roughly 120,000 clones, with about nine tenths occurring only once. This clonotype was obtained from a human donor with active COVID-19. The donor label of this sample is uncertain. The sequencing sample was made of peripheral blood. The genes are TRBV18 and TRBJ2-7; TRBD2 aligns across 12 bases. The CDR3 region has the DNA TGTGCCAGCTCGCCCTTACTAGCGGGGGGCTACGAGCAGTACTTC. As protein: CASSPLLAGGYEQYF. The full variable domain, its missing parts supplied by reference TRBV18 and TRBJ2-7, is NAGVMQNPRHLVRRRGQEARLRCSPMKGHSHVYWYRQLPEEGLKFMVYLQKENIIDESGMPKERFSAEFPKEGPSILRIQQVVRGDSAAYFCASSPLLAGGYEQYFGPGTRLTVT.